What follows describes a single TCR beta chain. Its cognate antigen has yet to be identified. No base quality information exists; no much larger clone differs at one position. V ends up 0 bases short and J 3 bases short, with an unmatched junction base count of 4. From the cysteine up to the phenylalanine, the CDR3 has a length of 15 residues. Of the read, only the CDR3 DNA is kept; its 45 bases are in frame from base 1. The CDR1 and CDR2 encoded by the germline V gene (reference sequence) are SGHNT and YYREEE. This specimen comes from a study of blood T cell repertoires in COVID-19 (dated by TCRdb to the early 2020s). With regard to the full study: The collaborator samples originated in the United States, Italy and Spain and spanned the acute and convalescent phases of COVID-19. Subjects who had been exposed to COVID-19, were actively infected with it, or had recovered from it provided the deeply sampled blood TCRbeta repertoires that made up the dataset. Where HLA class I and class II types were available, the types were taken from metadata supplied by the sample provider, not from assay-based typing. The repertoires were made available in a free public database intended to serve as a resource for research on the immune response to SARS-CoV-2. The material from the prospective study consisted of cDNA or gDNA derived from T cells, B-cell-depleted T cells, or PBMCs. Nearly every sample came with metadata listing a de-identified subject ID, COVID-19 status, age in years and sex. Samples were obtained from the ongoing ImmuneRACE study (first 160 participants) and from approximately 1,200 subjects provided by 6 global collaborators. Paper-wide results and their limitations: The quantity of clinical and demographic metadata differed by source and by participant and was supplied without curation.

Another Seattle source contributed samples from volunteer blood donors who had recovered from COVID-19. The collaborating institutions used their own protocols to collect whole blood in K2EDTA tubes. For TCRbeta analysis, collaborators shipped samples as frozen whole blood, isolated PBMCs, or DNA extracted from either of those sample types. The immunoSEQ Assay, a bias-controlled multiplex PCR, was used to amplify TCRbeta CDR3 regions from genomic DNA. The published analysis was carried out like this. Within the assay, amplification of reference gene primers was used to estimate how many nucleated cells each sample contained. To quantify the absolute abundance of each unique TCRbeta CDR3 rearrangement, sequence reads were collapsed and filtered. For each sample, productive Simpson clonality was calculated by taking the square root of Simpson's diversity index across productive rearrangements. What TCRdb holds here is the immuneACCESS table cut down to in-frame rearrangements. Part of the clones is not present; checked against another copy, under half of the missing clones reflect an unresolved V gene, and the others are unexplained. The V and J calls and the clone size are those of that table, but D and trimming were determined from the DNA. Counted in this sample were 250,000 to 350,000 clones; 75% to 90% of them appeared once. The ten largest clones capture 0.94% of the sample.

The receptor was derived from a woman aged 40 to 50 who had recovered from COVID-19. The sequencing input was peripheral blood. The chain is encoded by TRBV5-4 joined to TRBJ1-1; TRBD1 lines up with 8 middle nucleotides. The CDR3 reads as follows: CASSLEQGDDTEAFF. The base sequence is TGTGCCAGCAGCTTGGAACAGGGGGACGACACTGAAGCTTTCTTT.